The 4 T cell receptor beta chains below come from one sample, sequenced in a study of T cell responses to AZD1222 COVID-19 vaccine. Libraries were prepared by immunoSEQ multiplex PCR; TCRdb keeps only in-frame clonotypes and omits some of them. The sample lists 100,000 to 150,000 clones, approximately 94% occurring once. The source was peripheral blood, collected on day 0 of AZD1222 vaccination. Every receptor here comes from an adult in good health.

The gene calls are TRBV9 and TRBJ1-2, with D possibly TRBD1 on 5 matching bases. Germline values: CDR1 SGDLS, CDR2 YYNGEE. V lost 5 bases to trimming and J lost 8 bases, with 16 bases between them. CDR3 size: 13 residues. The CDR3 is CASSGDGVSGYTF. In DNA, the CDR3 is TGTGCCAGCAGTGGGGACGGTGTTTCCGGCTACACCTTC.

The chain is built from TRBV7-6 and TRBJ2-2; 12 positions match TRBD2. Germline V gives CDR1 SGHVS, CDR2 FNYEAQ. This CDR3 comprises 18 residues. V lost 5 bases, J lost 3 bases, and 10 bases stayed unmatched. The CDR3 coding sequence is TGTGCCAGCAGCCTACAAAGGACTAGCGGGACATACACCGGGGAGCTGTTTTTT. It codes for CASSLQRTSGTYTGELFF.

The chain links TRBV25-1 to TRBJ2-3, with TRBD2 as a possible D gene (6 bases). The length of the CDR3 is 16 residues. Germline V gives CDR1 MGHDK, CDR2 SYGVNS. With 3 bases removed from V and 5 bases from J, the gap between germline ends came to 18 bases. CDR3 in amino acids: CASSDLGGVGEDTQYF. CDR3 DNA sequence: TGTGCCAGCAGTGATCTGGGGGGAGTCGGAGAAGATACGCAGTATTTT.

This chain links TRBV19 with TRBJ1-1, with D uncertain. This CDR3 contains 12 residues. CDR1 is LNHDA and CDR2 is SQIVND in the germline V gene (reference sequence). The V end was cut by 1 base, the J end by 11 bases, with 11 bases between. The CDR3 sequence: CASSIGHPRAFF. The CDR3 DNA follows: TGTGCCAGTAGTATAGGACACCCGAGGGCTTTCTTT. Full variable domain (missing parts from reference TRBV19 and TRBJ1-1): DGGITQSPKYLFRKEGQNVTLSCEQNLNHDAMYWYRQDPGQGLRLIYYSQIVNDFQKGDIAEGYSVSREKKESFPLTVTSAQKNPTAFYLCASSIGHPRAFFGQGTRLTVV.